These 32 T cell receptor beta chains originate from one sample sequenced in a study of T cell repertoires in cytomegalovirus infection. TCRdb processed the reads anew with MiXCR; each CDR3 protein has one entry. The data show 60,000 to 75,000 distinct CDR3 sequences, about 26% seen once. The antigens of these receptors remain unknown. The sample was CD8+ T cells from cultured PBMCs, taken from culture after CMV antigen stimulation. These TCRs come from a human donor in good health (CMV status not recorded). Some clones in this sample may be carry-over from other donors' samples.

This clonotype was seen a handful of times. V is TRBV12-3 or TRBV12-4 and J is TRBJ2-7; D unresolved. This CDR3 comprises 12 residues. V lost 2 bases, J lost 4 bases, and 6 bases lay in between. The DNA for the CDR3 is TGTGCCAGCAGTTTATTGGTATACGAGCAGTACTTC. Protein: CASSLLVYEQYF.

This clonotype turned up a few times. The CDR3 sequence: CASSSYTGLDSINSPLHF. The CDR3 nucleotides are TGTGCCAGCAGTTCTTACACAGGGCTAGACTCGATTAATTCACCCCTCCACTTT. The chain joins TRBV12-3 or TRBV12-4 to TRBJ1-6; D may be TRBD1 (6 bases). V lost 4 bases to trimming and J lost 6 bases, with 22 bases between them. The CDR3 extends over 18 amino acids.

This clonotype was seen a single time. The chain links TRBV12-3 or TRBV12-4 to TRBJ1-6; 10 bases are shared with TRBD1. This CDR3 region has 15 residues. V trimming: 5 bases; J trimming: 10 bases; junction bases outside the gene matches: 8. DNA of the CDR3: TGTGCCAGCAGTCCGGGGGGGACAGGGGTGTCACCCCTCCACTTT. Residues: CASSPGGTGVSPLHF.

This clonotype has only a few counts. The V call is TRBV11-3, the J call TRBJ2-3, with TRBD2 matching over 9 bases. After removal of 0 bases from V and 6 bases from J, the junction contained 4 bases not matched to a gene. This CDR3 is 15 amino acids long. The germline V gene encodes CDR1 SGHNT and CDR2 YENEEA. The CDR3 reads CASSLEGLAGDTQYF. CDR3 bases: TGTGCCAGCAGCTTAGAGGGACTAGCTGGGGATACGCAGTATTTT.

This clonotype was observed a handful of times. The rearrangement joins TRBV7-9 to TRBJ2-1; D is possibly TRBD1 (5 bases). Looked up from germline, CDR1 is SEHNR and CDR2 is FQNEAQ (reference sequence). V was shortened by 5 bases and J by 5 bases, with 13 bases between the two germline ends. CDR3 length: 14 amino acids. CDR3 in amino acids: CASSGQSKNNEQFF. The CDR3 nucleotides read TGTGCCAGCAGCGGACAATCGAAAAACAATGAGCAGTTCTTC.

The chain has TRBV12-3 or TRBV12-4 and TRBJ1-1; D is uncertain. Deletions cut 1 base from V and 7 bases from J, with 10 bases between. The CDR3 has 13 residues. The CDR3 reads CASSLGQAIEAFF. The CDR3 DNA sequence: TGTGCCAGCAGTTTAGGGCAGGCAATTGAAGCTTTCTTT.

The chain joins TRBV9 to TRBJ1-3; no clear D gene. V lost 0 bases and J 4 bases, leaving 5 bases between the germline ends. The CDR3 sequence is 13 residues long. The germline V gene encodes CDR1 SGDLS and CDR2 YYNGEE. CDR3 nucleotide sequence: TGTGCCAGCAGCGTAGGTCTCGGAAACACCATATATTTT. Translating it yields CASSVGLGNTIYF. The full variable domain, completed using reference TRBV9 and TRBJ1-3, is DSGVTQTPKHLITATGQRVTLRCSPRSGDLSVYWYQQSLDQGLQFLIQYYNGEERAKGNILERFSAQQFPDLHSELNLSSLELGDSALYFCASSVGLGNTIYFGEGSWLTVV.

J is TRBJ2-1 and V is TRBV7-8; possibly TRBD2 for D (5 bases). The V end lost 2 bases, the J end lost 7 bases, and 15 bases lay between the germline ends. The V gene's germline CDR1 is SGHVS and CDR2 FQNEAQ. The CDR3 consists of 15 residues. CDR3 protein: CASSLNAVPGNEQFF. DNA of the CDR3: TGTGCCAGCAGCTTAAACGCCGTCCCGGGGAATGAGCAGTTCTTC.

The chain is built from TRBV9 and TRBJ2-1, with 10 nucleotides matching TRBD2. The V segment lost 3 bases and the J segment 5 bases; nucleotides outside the gene matches: 5. CDR1 is SGDLS and CDR2 is YYNGEE in the germline V gene. The CDR3 is made up of 15 amino acids. The CDR3 region has the DNA TGTGCCAGCAGCGCTAGCGGGAGAGGGAACAATGAGCAGTTCTTC. Its protein product is CASSASGRGNNEQFF.

This clonotype occurred a few times. V gene TRBV11-2 combines with J gene TRBJ2-4; D may be TRBD1 (5 bases). The CDR3 loop spans 15 amino acids. V lost 4 bases, J lost 0 bases, and 10 bases lay in between. Germline V gives CDR1 SGHAT, CDR2 FQNNGV. CDR3 coding DNA: TGTGCCAGCAGCTCCCCAGGGTTAGCCAAAAACATTCAGTACTTC. Residues: CASSSPGLAKNIQYF.

This clonotype showed up just a few times. The chain uses TRBV9 and TRBJ2-7; a weak D match, TRBD1 (5 bases). The CDR3 is 12 residues long. Germline lookup yields CDR1 SGDLS and CDR2 YYNGEE. The V and J ends lost 0 bases and 5 bases respectively, with 6 bases between them. CDR3 in amino acids: CASSVGQNEQYF. The CDR3 DNA reads TGTGCCAGCAGCGTAGGACAGAACGAGCAGTACTTC.

This rearrangement joins TRBV7-8 to TRBJ2-5; 9 bases align to TRBD2. Trimming cost V 0 bases and J 3 bases; bases outside gene matches: 5. The CDR3 covers 16 residues. Germline lookup yields CDR1 SGHVS and CDR2 FQNEAQ. The CDR3 loop is CASSLAFSGGEETQYF. The CDR3 region has the DNA TGTGCCAGCAGCTTAGCTTTTAGCGGGGGCGAAGAGACCCAGTACTTC.

This clonotype was detected ten times or more. This sequence joins TRBV7-2 and TRBJ2-2; TRBD2 might be the D (5 bases). CDR3 size: 16 residues. Trimming pared 5 bases from V and 4 bases from J, leaving 17 bases between. The germline V gene has CDR1 SGHTA and CDR2 FQGNSA. CDR3 nucleotides: TGTGCCAGCAGCCTCCAAGGCGGGTGGGCCACCGGGGAGCTGTTTTTT. This encodes CASSLQGGWATGELFF. Full variable domain (remainder filled in from reference TRBV7-2 and TRBJ2-2): GAGVSQSPSNKVTEKGKDVELRCDPISGHTALYWYRQSLGQGLEFLIYFQGNSAPDKSGLPSDRFSAERTGGSVSTLTIQRTQQEDSAVYLCASSLQGGWATGELFFGEGSRLTVL.

V is TRBV24-1 and J is TRBJ2-7; 11 positions match TRBD1. The CDR3 spans 15 residues. V lost 3 bases to trimming and J lost 5 bases; unmatched junction nucleotides: 5. The germline CDR1 and CDR2 sequences are KGHDR and SFDVKD. CDR3: CATSDTGTGGDEQYF. The CDR3 DNA reads TGTGCCACCAGTGATACCGGGACAGGGGGTGACGAGCAGTACTTC.

This clonotype was observed many times. The V and J genes are TRBV7-2 and TRBJ2-2; D possibly corresponds to TRBD1 (6 bases). The germline V gene has CDR1 SGHTA and CDR2 FQGNSA. This CDR3 has 15 amino acids. Trimming removed 3 bases from V and 1 base from J, with 9 bases in between. CDR3 residues: CASSFVGGNTGELFF. The CDR3 region has the DNA TGTGCCAGCAGCTTCGTAGGGGGGAACACCGGGGAGCTGTTTTTT.

This clonotype showed up just a few times. The V gene is TRBV5-6, the J gene TRBJ1-4, with TRBD1 as a possible D gene (6 bases). CDR1 SGHDT and CDR2 YYEEEE come from the germline V gene. V was clipped by 4 bases and J by 6 bases, with 13 bases between them. CDR3 length equals 14 residues. CDR3 coding DNA: TGTGCCAGCAGCCTCAGGGGCTCGGATGAAAAACTGTTTTTT. Translated, it gives CASSLRGSDEKLFF.

Details on this clonotype: Sequence at one end of the junction differs from germline and may be a read error. The V and J genes are TRBV28 and TRBJ2-5, with 8 bases lining up with TRBD2. The CDR3 spans 15 residues. Germline assignment: CDR1 MDHEN and CDR2 SYDVKM. CDR3: CASSDSGENQETQNF. In DNA, the CDR3 is TGTGCCAGCAGTGATAGCGGGGAGAACCAAGAGACCCAGAACTTC.

The rearrangement links TRBV11-2 to TRBJ2-7, with D possibly TRBD2 on 6 matching bases. The germline gives CDR1 SGHAT, CDR2 FQNNGV. V was pared by 0 bases and J by 3 bases, with 15 bases between. The length of the CDR3 is 16 residues. DNA of the CDR3: TGTGCCAGCAGCTTAGATCTTCGAGGAGGGAGCTACGAGCAGTACTTC. Encoded protein: CASSLDLRGGSYEQYF.

Many counts were recorded for this clonotype. V and J are TRBV7-8 and TRBJ1-1; D possibly corresponds to TRBD1 (6 bases). Trimming shortened V by 7 bases and J by 0 bases, and 12 bases separated the two germline ends. The CDR3 sequence is 14 residues long. Germline lookup yields CDR1 SGHVS and CDR2 FQNEAQ. In nucleotides, the CDR3 is TGTGCCAGCAAGGACAGAGGCATGAACACTGAAGCTTTCTTT. As protein: CASKDRGMNTEAFF.

V and J are TRBV9 and TRBJ2-7; D possibly uses TRBD1 or TRBD2 (7 bases each). The CDR3 spans 13 residues. Germline V gives CDR1 SGDLS, CDR2 YYNGEE. Trimming removed 6 bases from V and 5 bases from J, with 15 bases in between. CDR3 in DNA: TGTGCCAGCACCCGTCCAGGGGGGGACGAGCAGTACTTC. Amino acid sequence: CASTRPGGDEQYF. Together with reference TRBV9 and TRBJ2-7, the CDR3 gives the full variable domain: DSGVTQTPKHLITATGQRVTLRCSPRSGDLSVYWYQQSLDQGLQFLIQYYNGEERAKGNILERFSAQQFPDLHSELNLSSLELGDSALYFCASTRPGGDEQYFGPGTRLTVT.

The J gene is TRBJ1-6, the V gene TRBV25-1, with 7 bases aligning to TRBD1. Germline CDR1 MGHDK, CDR2 SYGVNS. The V segment lost 4 bases and the J segment 5 bases; nucleotides outside the gene matches: 11. This CDR3 is 17 amino acids long. This CDR3 is CASSATSGGQNNSPLHF. Here the CDR3 DNA reads TGTGCCAGCAGTGCCACTTCGGGGGGACAGAATAATTCACCCCTCCACTTT.

Remarks on this clonotype: A much more abundant neighbour one base away suggests this may be a read error. This chain joins TRBV7-8 and TRBJ2-1, with a possible D match to TRBD1 (6 bases). Germline lookup yields CDR1 SGHVS and CDR2 FQNEAQ. The CDR3 runs to 15 residues. V gave up 4 bases and J gave up 4 bases, with 14 bases separating them. The chain's CDR3 is CASSSEKGTYNEQFF. CDR3 in DNA: TGTGCCAGCAGCTCAGAAAAGGGGACATACAATGAGCAGTTCTTC. Full variable domain (outside the CDR3, taken from reference TRBV7-8 and TRBJ2-1): GAGVSQSPRYKVAKRGQDVALRCDPISGHVSLFWYQQALGQGPEFLTYFQNEAQLDKSGLPSDRFFAERPEGSVSTLKIQRTQQEDSAVYLCASSSEKGTYNEQFFGPGTRLTVL.

The table lists this clonotype with a few counts. The chain has TRBV7-6 and TRBJ2-1; a weak D match, TRBD1 (5 bases). Trimming shortened V by 2 bases and J by 12 bases, and 17 bases separated the two germline ends. The CDR3 has 14 amino acids. CDR1 is SGHVS and CDR2 is FNYEAQ in the germline V gene. The CDR3 protein is CASSLWVDSFGQFF. CDR3 in DNA: TGTGCCAGCAGCTTATGGGTTGACAGTTTTGGGCAGTTCTTC. Looking up the rest from reference TRBV7-6 and TRBJ2-1 gives the full variable domain: GAGVSQSPRYKVTKRGQDVALRCDPISGHVSLYWYRQALGQGPEFLTYFNYEAQQDKSGLPNDRFSAERPEGSISTLTIQRTEQRDSAMYRCASSLWVDSFGQFFGPGTRLTVL.

CDR3 sequence (DNA): TGTGCCAGCAGGCACCAGGGGTGGGGCTACACCTTC. Encoded protein: CASRHQGWGYTF. V is TRBV27 and J is TRBJ1-2; D is perhaps TRBD1 (6 bases). V lost 6 bases and J lost 8, with 13 bases in between. In germline, CDR1 is MNHEY, CDR2 SMNVEV (reference sequence). CDR3 length: 12 amino acids.

CDR3 in amino acids: CASSFPGQGARANTGELFF. The CDR3 nucleotides are TGCGCCAGCAGCTTCCCGGGACAGGGGGCCCGAGCGAACACCGGGGAGCTGTTTTTT. The chain has TRBV5-1 and TRBJ2-2; 12 bases line up with TRBD1. Per the germline V gene, CDR1 is SGHRS and CDR2 is YFSETQ. CDR3 length: 19 amino acids. The ends lost 2 bases at V and 0 bases at J; junction bases unmatched: 8.

The sample holds a few counts of this clonotype. V and J are TRBV2 and TRBJ1-6; weak D call: TRBD1 (6 bases). The CDR3 runs 13 residues. The germline V gene has CDR1 SNHLY and CDR2 FYNNEI. The CDR3 loop reads CGMGGLNNSPLHF. The CDR3 nucleotides read TGTGGAATGGGGGGGCTCAATAATTCACCCCTCCACTTT. Based on the CDR3 plus reference TRBV2 and TRBJ1-6, the full variable domain is EPEVTQTPSHQVTQMGQEVILRCVPISNHLYFYWYRQILGQKVEFLVSFYNNEISEKSEIFDDQFSVERPDGSNFTLKIRSTKLEDSAMYFCGMGGLNNSPLHFGNGTRLTVT.

This clonotype was detected ten times or more. The chain is built from TRBV3-1 and TRBJ2-1; D unclear. The V end was cut by 4 bases, the J end by 3 bases, with 16 bases between. The CDR3 has 16 amino acids. Germline CDR1 and CDR2: LGHDT and YNNKEL (reference sequence). The CDR3 spells CASSRTTQILYNEQFF. The CDR3 coding sequence is TGTGCCAGCAGCCGGACGACGCAGATTCTCTACAATGAGCAGTTCTTC.

The chain combines TRBV14 with TRBJ2-7; the D gene is possibly TRBD2 (5 bases). The V end was cut by 4 bases, the J end by 9 bases, with 13 bases between. CDR1 is SGHDN and CDR2 is FVKESK in the germline V gene. This CDR3 comprises 12 residues. For the CDR3, the DNA is TGTGCCAGCAGCCTTTCCAGTGCGGGGCAGTACTTC. It translates to CASSLSSAGQYF.

This clonotype was observed a handful of times. This chain joins TRBV12-3 or TRBV12-4 and TRBJ2-3, with 8 bases fitting TRBD2. CDR3 length: 17 amino acids. With 3 bases clipped from V and 3 bases from J, the junction kept 11 bases outside the gene matches. DNA of the CDR3: TGTGCCAGCAGTTTTCCCACGGGAGGGGATGGGACAGATACGCAGTATTTT. Amino acids: CASSFPTGGDGTDTQYF.

This sequence joins TRBV18 and TRBJ2-3; D is unclear. This CDR3 region has 14 residues. Germline lookup yields CDR1 KGHSH and CDR2 LQKENI. V gave up 0 bases and J gave up 6 bases, with 10 bases separating them. The CDR3 sequence is CASSPPISTDTQYF. CDR3 in DNA: TGTGCCAGCTCACCACCTATTAGTACGGATACGCAGTATTTT.

This clonotype has ten or more counts. The CDR3 nucleotides read TGTGCCAGCAGCTTAGGGTTCGCCACCGGCCTAGTACTAAAGGAGGAGACCCAGTACTTC. Translating it yields CASSLGFATGLVLKEETQYF. The chain joins TRBV7-2 to TRBJ2-5; no clear D. This CDR3 contains 20 residues. V lost 1 base and J lost 5, with 29 bases in between. Germline loops: CDR1 SGHTA, CDR2 FQGNSA.

This clonotype has at least ten counts. The chain links TRBV11-2 to TRBJ2-7; tentatively, D is TRBD2 (5 bases). V was shortened by 5 bases and J by 0 bases, with 11 bases between the two germline ends. The CDR3 loop spans 14 amino acids. Germline CDR1 and CDR2: SGHAT and FQNNGV. The CDR3 sequence is CASSPRSGSYEQYF. CDR3 DNA sequence: TGTGCCAGCAGCCCCCGGAGCGGCTCCTACGAGCAGTACTTC.